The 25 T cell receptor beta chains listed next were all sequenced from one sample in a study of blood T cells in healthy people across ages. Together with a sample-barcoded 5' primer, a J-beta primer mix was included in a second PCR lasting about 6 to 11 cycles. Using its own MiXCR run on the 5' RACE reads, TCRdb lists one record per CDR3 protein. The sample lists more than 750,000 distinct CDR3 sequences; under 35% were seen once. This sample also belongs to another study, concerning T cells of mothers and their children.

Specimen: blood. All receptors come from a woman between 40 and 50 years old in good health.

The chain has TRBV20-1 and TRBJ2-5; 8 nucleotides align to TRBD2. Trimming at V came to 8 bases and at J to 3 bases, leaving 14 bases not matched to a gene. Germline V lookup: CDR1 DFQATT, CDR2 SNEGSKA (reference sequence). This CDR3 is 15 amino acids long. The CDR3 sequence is CSLFIRRGVKETQYF. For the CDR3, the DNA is TGCAGTCTCTTTATACGGCGGGGGGTTAAAGAGACCCAGTACTTC.

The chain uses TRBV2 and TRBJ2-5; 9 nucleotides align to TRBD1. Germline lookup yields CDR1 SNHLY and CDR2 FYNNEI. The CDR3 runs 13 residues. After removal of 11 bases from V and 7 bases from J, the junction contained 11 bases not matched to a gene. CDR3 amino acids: CAGTGQGMGTQYF. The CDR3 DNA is TGTGCCGGCACCGGACAGGGGATGGGGACCCAGTACTTC. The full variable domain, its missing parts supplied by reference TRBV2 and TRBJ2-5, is EPEVTQTPSHQVTQMGQEVILRCVPISNHLYFYWYRQILGQKVEFLVSFYNNEISEKSEIFDDQFSVERPDGSNFTLKIRSTKLEDSAMYFCAGTGQGMGTQYFGPGTRLLVL.

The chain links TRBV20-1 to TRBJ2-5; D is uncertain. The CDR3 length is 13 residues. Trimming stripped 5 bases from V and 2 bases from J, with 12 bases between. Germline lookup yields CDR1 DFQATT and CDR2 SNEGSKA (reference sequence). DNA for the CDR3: TGCAGTGCTTGGAGTGGGCTGCAAGAGACCCAGTACTTC. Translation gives CSAWSGLQETQYF.

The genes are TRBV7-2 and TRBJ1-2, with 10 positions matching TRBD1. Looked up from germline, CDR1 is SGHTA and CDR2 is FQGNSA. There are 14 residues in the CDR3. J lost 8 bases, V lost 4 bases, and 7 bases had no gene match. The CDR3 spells CASSSTGGAGGYTF. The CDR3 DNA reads TGTGCCAGCAGCTCGACAGGGGGCGCGGGAGGCTACACCTTC. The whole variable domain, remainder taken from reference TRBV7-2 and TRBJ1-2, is GAGVSQSPSNKVTEKGKDVELRCDPISGHTALYWYRQSLGQGLEFLIYFQGNSAPDKSGLPSDRFSAERTGGSVSTLTIQRTQQEDSAVYLCASSSTGGAGGYTFGSGTRLTVV.

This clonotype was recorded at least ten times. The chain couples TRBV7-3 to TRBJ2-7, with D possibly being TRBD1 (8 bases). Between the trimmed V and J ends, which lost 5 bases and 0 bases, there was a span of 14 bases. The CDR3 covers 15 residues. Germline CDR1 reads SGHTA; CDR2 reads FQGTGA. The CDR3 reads CASSLYRGGSYEQYF. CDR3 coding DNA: TGTGCCAGCAGCCTATACAGGGGGGGCTCCTACGAGCAGTACTTC. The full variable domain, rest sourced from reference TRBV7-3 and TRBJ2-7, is GAGVSQTPSNKVTEKGKYVELRCDPISGHTALYWYRQSLGQGPEFLIYFQGTGAADDSGLPNDRFFAVRPEGSVSTLKIQRTERGDSAVYLCASSLYRGGSYEQYFGPGTRLTVT.

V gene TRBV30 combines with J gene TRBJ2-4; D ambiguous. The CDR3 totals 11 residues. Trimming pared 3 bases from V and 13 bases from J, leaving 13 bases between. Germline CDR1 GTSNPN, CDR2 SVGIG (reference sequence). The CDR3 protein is CAWREGYGQYF. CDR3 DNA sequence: TGTGCCTGGAGGGAAGGGTACGGGCAGTACTTC. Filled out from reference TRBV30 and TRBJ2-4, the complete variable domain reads SQTIHQWPATLVQPVGSPLSLECTVEGTSNPNLYWYRQAAGRGLQLLFYSVGIGQISSEVPQNLSASRPQDRQFILSSKKLLLSDSGFYLCAWREGYGQYFGAGTRLSVL.

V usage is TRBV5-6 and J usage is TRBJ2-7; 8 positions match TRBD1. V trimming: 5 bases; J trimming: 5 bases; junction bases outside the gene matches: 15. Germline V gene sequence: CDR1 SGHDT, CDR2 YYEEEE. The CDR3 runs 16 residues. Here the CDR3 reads CASSSPGGRVFHEQYF. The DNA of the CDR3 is TGTGCCAGCAGTTCCCCAGGGGGCAGGGTTTTCCACGAGCAGTACTTC. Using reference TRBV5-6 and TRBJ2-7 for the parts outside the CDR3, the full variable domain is DAGVTQSPTHLIKTRGQQVTLRCSPKSGHDTVSWYQQALGQGPQFIFQYYEEEERQRGNFPDRFSGHQFPNYSSELNVNALLLGDSALYLCASSSPGGRVFHEQYFGPGTRLTVT.

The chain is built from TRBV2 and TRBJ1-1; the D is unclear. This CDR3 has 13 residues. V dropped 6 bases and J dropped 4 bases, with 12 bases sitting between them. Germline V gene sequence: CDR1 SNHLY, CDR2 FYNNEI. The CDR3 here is CASRYTESTEAFF. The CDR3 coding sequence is TGTGCCAGCAGATATACTGAATCCACTGAAGCTTTCTTT.

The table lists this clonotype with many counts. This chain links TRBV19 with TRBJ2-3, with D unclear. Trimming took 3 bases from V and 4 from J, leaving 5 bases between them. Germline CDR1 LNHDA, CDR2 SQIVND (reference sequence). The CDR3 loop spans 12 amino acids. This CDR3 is CASSISADTQYF. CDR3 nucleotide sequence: TGTGCCAGTAGTATTTCCGCAGATACGCAGTATTTT.

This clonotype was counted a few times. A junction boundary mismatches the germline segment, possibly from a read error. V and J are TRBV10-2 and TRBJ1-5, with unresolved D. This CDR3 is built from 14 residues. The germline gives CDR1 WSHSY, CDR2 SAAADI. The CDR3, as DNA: TGCGCCAGCACTGAGGGTCTTAGCAATCAGCCCCAGCATTTT. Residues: CASTEGLSNQPQHF.

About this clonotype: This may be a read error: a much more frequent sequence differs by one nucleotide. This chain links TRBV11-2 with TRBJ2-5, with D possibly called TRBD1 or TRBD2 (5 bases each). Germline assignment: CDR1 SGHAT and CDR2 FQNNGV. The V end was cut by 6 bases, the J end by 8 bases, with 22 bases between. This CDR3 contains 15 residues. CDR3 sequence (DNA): TGTGCCAGCAGAGAGGCGAGAGGGGAAAAGAGCACCCAGTACTTC. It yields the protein CASREARGEKSTQYF.

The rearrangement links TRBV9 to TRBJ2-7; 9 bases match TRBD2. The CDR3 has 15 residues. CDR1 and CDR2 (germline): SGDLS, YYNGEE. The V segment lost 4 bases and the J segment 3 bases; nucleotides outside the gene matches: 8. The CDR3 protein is CASSLTGLAIYEQYF. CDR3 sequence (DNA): TGTGCCAGCAGCCTAACGGGACTAGCTATCTACGAGCAGTACTTC.

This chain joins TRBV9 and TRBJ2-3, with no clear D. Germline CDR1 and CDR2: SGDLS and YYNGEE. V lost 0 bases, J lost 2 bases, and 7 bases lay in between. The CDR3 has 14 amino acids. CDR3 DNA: TGTGCCAGCAGCGTAGCGGCAGTCACAGATACGCAGTATTTT. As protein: CASSVAAVTDTQYF.

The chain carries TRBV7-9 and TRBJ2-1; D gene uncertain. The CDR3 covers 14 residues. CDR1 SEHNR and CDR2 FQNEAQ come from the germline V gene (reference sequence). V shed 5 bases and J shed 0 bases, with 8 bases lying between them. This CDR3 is CASSHQSSYNEQFF. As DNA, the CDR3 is TGTGCCAGCAGCCATCAGAGCTCCTACAATGAGCAGTTCTTC.

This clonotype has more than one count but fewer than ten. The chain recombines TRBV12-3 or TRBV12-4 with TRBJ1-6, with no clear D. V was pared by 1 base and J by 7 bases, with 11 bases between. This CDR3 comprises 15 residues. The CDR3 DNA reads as TGTGCCAGCAGTTTAGTGGTGGACCTAAATTCACCCCTCCACTTT. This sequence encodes CASSLVVDLNSPLHF.

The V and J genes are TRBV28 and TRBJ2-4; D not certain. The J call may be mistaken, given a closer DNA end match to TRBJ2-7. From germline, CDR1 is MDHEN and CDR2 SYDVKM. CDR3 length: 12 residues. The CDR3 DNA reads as TGTGCCAGCACGGCGGCCAAATACGAGCAGTACTTC. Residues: CASTAAKYEQYF.

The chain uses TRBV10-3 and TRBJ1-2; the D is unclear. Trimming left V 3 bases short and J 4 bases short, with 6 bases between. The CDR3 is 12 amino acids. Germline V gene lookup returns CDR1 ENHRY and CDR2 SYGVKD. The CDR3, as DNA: TGTGCCATCAGTGAACGGGGCTATGGCTACACCTTC. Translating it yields CAISERGYGYTF.

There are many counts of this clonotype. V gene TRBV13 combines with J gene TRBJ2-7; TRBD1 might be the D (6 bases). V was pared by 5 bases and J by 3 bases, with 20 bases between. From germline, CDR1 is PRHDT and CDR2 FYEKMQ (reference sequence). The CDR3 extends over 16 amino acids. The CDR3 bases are TGTGCCAGCAGCCGAAAAGAACAGGGCCTTTACTACGAGCAGTACTTC. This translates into CASSRKEQGLYYEQYF. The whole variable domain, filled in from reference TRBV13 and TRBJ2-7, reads AAGVIQSPRHLIKEKRETATLKCYPIPRHDTVYWYQQGPGQDPQFLISFYEKMQSDKGSIPDRFSAQQFSDYHSELNMSSLELGDSALYFCASSRKEQGLYYEQYFGPGTRLTVT.

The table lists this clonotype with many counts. The CDR3 here is CASSYGQGEETQYF. The CDR3 bases are TGTGCCAGCAGCTACGGACAGGGGGAAGAGACCCAGTACTTC. The genes are TRBV7-2 and TRBJ2-5; 10 bases fit TRBD1. This CDR3 contains 14 residues. Germline V gives CDR1 SGHTA, CDR2 FQGNSA. The J segment lost 3 bases and the V segment lost 4 bases, leaving 2 bases of the junction unmatched. Variable domain in full (rest from reference TRBV7-2 and TRBJ2-5): GAGVSQSPSNKVTEKGKDVELRCDPISGHTALYWYRQSLGQGLEFLIYFQGNSAPDKSGLPSDRFSAERTGGSVSTLTIQRTQQEDSAVYLCASSYGQGEETQYFGPGTRLLVL.

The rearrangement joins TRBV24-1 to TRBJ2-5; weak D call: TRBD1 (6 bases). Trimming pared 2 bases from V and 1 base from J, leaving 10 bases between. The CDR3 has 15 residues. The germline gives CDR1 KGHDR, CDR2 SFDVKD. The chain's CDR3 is CATSDWTETQETQYF. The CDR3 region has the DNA TGTGCCACCAGTGATTGGACAGAAACCCAAGAGACCCAGTACTTC.

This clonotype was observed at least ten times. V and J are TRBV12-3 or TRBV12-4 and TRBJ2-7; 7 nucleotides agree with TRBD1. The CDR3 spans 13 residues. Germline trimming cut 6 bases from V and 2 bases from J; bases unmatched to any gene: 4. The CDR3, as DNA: TGTGCCAGCAGGCAGGGACAGACCTACGAGCAGTACTTC. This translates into CASRQGQTYEQYF.

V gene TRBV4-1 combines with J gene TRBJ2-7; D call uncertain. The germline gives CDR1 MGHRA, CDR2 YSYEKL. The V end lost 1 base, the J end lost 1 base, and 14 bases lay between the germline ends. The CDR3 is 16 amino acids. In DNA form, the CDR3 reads TGCGCCAGCAGCCAAGCCACCCTGATAGGGTCCTACGAGCAGTACTTC. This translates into CASSQATLIGSYEQYF.

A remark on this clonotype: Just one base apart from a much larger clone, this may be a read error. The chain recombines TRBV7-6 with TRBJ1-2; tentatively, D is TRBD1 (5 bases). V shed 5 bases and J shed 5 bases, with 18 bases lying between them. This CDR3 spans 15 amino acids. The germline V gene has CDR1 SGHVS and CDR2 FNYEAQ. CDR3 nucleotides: TGTGCCAGCAGCCCCAACCAAGGGACGGGATATGGCTACACCTTC. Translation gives CASSPNQGTGYGYTF.

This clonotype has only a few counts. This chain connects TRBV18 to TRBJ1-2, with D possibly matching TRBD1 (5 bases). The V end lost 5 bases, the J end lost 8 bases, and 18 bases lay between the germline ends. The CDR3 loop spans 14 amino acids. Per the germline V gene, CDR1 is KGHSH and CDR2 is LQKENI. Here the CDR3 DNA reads TGTGCCAGCTCAGCGGGAGTGTGGGGGAGCGGCTACACCTTC. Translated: CASSAGVWGSGYTF.

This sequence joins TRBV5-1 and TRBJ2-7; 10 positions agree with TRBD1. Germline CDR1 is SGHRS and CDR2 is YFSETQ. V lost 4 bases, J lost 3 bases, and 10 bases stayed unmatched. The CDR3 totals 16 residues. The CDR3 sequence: CASSLIGTGEDYEQYF. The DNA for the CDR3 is TGCGCCAGCAGCCTTATTGGGACAGGGGAAGACTACGAGCAGTACTTC. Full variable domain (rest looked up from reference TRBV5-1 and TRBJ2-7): KAGVTQTPRYLIKTRGQQVTLSCSPISGHRSVSWYQQTPGQGLQFLFEYFSETQRNKGNFPGRFSGRQFSNSRSEMNVSTLELGDSALYLCASSLIGTGEDYEQYFGPGTRLTVT.